One and the same sample provided the 20 T cell receptor beta chains below, sequenced in a study of CD8+CD57+ T cells in acquired aplastic anemia. Genomic DNA, serving as template, underwent TCR beta VDJ and CDR3 profiling. TCRdb ran MiXCR on the reads and lists one entry per CDR3 protein. The sample records about 220,000 distinct CDR3 sequences, almost 35% being singletons. What was sequenced was sorted CD4+, CD8+, or CD8+CD57+ T cells (not recorded which) from PBMCs. Receptor source: a human donor in good health, serving as a control.

This clonotype was counted many times. The CDR3 DNA sequence: TGTGCCAGCAGCGCACAGGGGGCAGGAGGCGGCACCGGGGAGCTGTTTTTT. Residues: CASSAQGAGGGTGELFF. The chain combines TRBV7-2 with TRBJ2-2; 9 bases are a match to TRBD1. V lost 5 bases to trimming and J lost 4 bases; unmatched junction nucleotides: 11. The germline CDR1 and CDR2 sequences are SGHTA and FQGNSA. The CDR3 sequence is 17 residues long. Using reference TRBV7-2 and TRBJ2-2 for the parts outside the CDR3, the full variable domain is GAGVSQSPSNKVTEKGKDVELRCDPISGHTALYWYRQSLGQGLEFLIYFQGNSAPDKSGLPSDRFSAERTGGSVSTLTIQRTQQEDSAVYLCASSAQGAGGGTGELFFGEGSRLTVL.

This clonotype was found a few times. The J gene is TRBJ1-4, the V gene TRBV11-2; tentatively, D is TRBD1 (5 bases). This CDR3 is 14 amino acids long. In germline, CDR1 is SGHAT, CDR2 FQNNGV. V was shortened by 4 bases and J by 2 bases, with 8 bases between the two germline ends. The CDR3 protein is CASSWDRTNEKLFF. CDR3 sequence (DNA): TGTGCCAGCAGCTGGGACCGGACTAATGAAAAACTGTTTTTT.

The rearrangement joins TRBV5-6 to TRBJ2-2; 10 bases fit TRBD1. Losses at the gene ends were 4 bases for V and 3 bases for J; bases not matched to a gene: 9. Per the germline V gene, CDR1 is SGHDT and CDR2 is YYEEEE. CDR3 length equals 17 residues. The chain's CDR3 is CASSPVTGTGDTGELFF. CDR3 bases: TGTGCCAGCAGCCCAGTAACCGGGACAGGGGACACCGGGGAGCTGTTTTTT.

This clonotype was observed many times. This chain uses TRBV19 with TRBJ2-1; D possibly uses TRBD1 or TRBD2 (5 bases each). V was cut by 3 bases and J by 9 bases, with 9 bases left in between. The length of the CDR3 is 12 residues. The V gene's germline CDR1 is LNHDA and CDR2 SQIVND (reference sequence). The CDR3 nucleotides read TGTGCCAGTAGTATTGCTGGGACTGAGCAGTTCTTC. Protein: CASSIAGTEQFF.

The sample holds a few counts of this clonotype. The J gene is TRBJ1-1, the V gene TRBV20-1; TRBD1 agrees at 8 bases. CDR1 is DFQATT and CDR2 is SNEGSKA in the germline V gene (reference sequence). CDR3 length: 14 residues. V lost 6 bases to trimming and J lost 5 bases; unmatched junction nucleotides: 11. The CDR3 DNA follows: TGCAGTGCAGGGGGGGCAGGGGGCGTGACTGAAGCTTTCTTT. Its translation: CSAGGAGGVTEAFF.

This clonotype has a count of ten or more. The V gene is TRBV19, the J gene TRBJ2-3, with a tentative D call TRBD2 (6 bases). Germline V gene sequence: CDR1 LNHDA, CDR2 SQIVND (reference sequence). The CDR3 contains 18 residues. V lost 0 bases, J lost 2 bases, and 18 bases lay in between. For the CDR3, the DNA is TGTGCCAGTAGTATAGAAATGGGAGGACGCTACGTCACAGATACGCAGTATTTT. Translated: CASSIEMGGRYVTDTQYF.

As for this clonotype: A much larger clone sits a single nucleotide away, making a read error possible. It is likely a read error, because the conserved phenylalanine at the end of the CDR3 is missing. The rearrangement uses TRBV4-1 and TRBJ2-7; no definite D call. The V end was cut by 0 bases, the J end by 9 bases, with 15 bases between. The CDR3 has 14 amino acids. Germline-derived CDR1 and CDR2 are MGHRA and YSYEKL. CDR3 protein: CASSQDGARSTQYL. CDR3 in DNA: TGCGCCAGCAGCCAAGATGGAGCCAGATCAACGCAGTACCTC.

This clonotype occurred many times. The chain links TRBV5-1 to TRBJ1-3; 8 bases are shared with TRBD1. Unmatched junction bases numbered 8, after V lost 0 bases and J lost 9 bases. The CDR3 extends over 15 amino acids. Germline V lookup: CDR1 SGHRS, CDR2 YFSETQ. The CDR3 sequence: CASSLVSRTGSTIYF. Here the CDR3 DNA reads TGCGCCAGCAGCTTGGTGTCGAGGACAGGGAGCACCATATATTTT.

This chain joins TRBV5-1 and TRBJ2-1, with D tentatively TRBD2 (6 bases). This CDR3 contains 13 residues. The V gene's germline CDR1 is SGHRS and CDR2 YFSETQ. Deletions cut 4 bases from V and 8 bases from J, with 13 bases between. DNA of the CDR3: TGCGCCAGCAGCCTGGCGACGGGGGATGAGCAGTTCTTC. As protein: CASSLATGDEQFF.

This clonotype was seen more than once but under ten times. The rearrangement joins TRBV12-3 or TRBV12-4 to TRBJ2-1, with D possibly TRBD1 on 5 matching bases. V lost 7 bases to trimming and J lost 3 bases, with 13 bases between them. The CDR3 runs to 14 residues. CDR3 nucleotide sequence: TGTGCCAGCACCCAGGGCGGACGCTACAATGAGCAGTTCTTC. This gives the protein CASTQGGRYNEQFF.

This clonotype was observed at least ten times. The chain has TRBV4-1 and TRBJ2-7, with 10 bases fitting TRBD2. V lost 1 base to trimming and J lost 3 bases; unmatched junction nucleotides: 9. Germline loops: CDR1 MGHRA, CDR2 YSYEKL. The CDR3 is 17 residues long. The DNA of the CDR3 is TGCGCCAGCAGCCAAGGTGCAGCGGGAGGGCCTGTCTACGAGCAGTACTTC. It translates to CASSQGAAGGPVYEQYF.

This clonotype was found many times. The V gene is TRBV13, the J gene TRBJ2-3; TRBD2 agrees at 8 bases. Germline CDR1 and CDR2: PRHDT and FYEKMQ (reference sequence). The CDR3 is made up of 16 amino acids. V gave up 2 bases and J gave up 4 bases; unmatched junction bases: 8. CDR3 residues: CASSLSQAGGADTQYF. The CDR3, as DNA: TGTGCCAGCAGCTTAAGCCAGGCGGGGGGAGCAGATACGCAGTATTTT.

This clonotype came up a few times. The chain joins TRBV11-1 to TRBJ2-3, with TRBD1 identical over 8 bases. The CDR3 loop spans 16 amino acids. Germline V gives CDR1 SGHAT, CDR2 FQDESV (reference sequence). V lost 3 bases, J lost 4 bases, and 9 bases stayed unmatched. CDR3 in DNA: TGTGCCAGCAGCTTTCAGGGGGCTGGGGTGGCAGATACGCAGTATTTT. It specifies CASSFQGAGVADTQYF.

In its sample, this clonotype was seen many times. A read error may account for a junction end that differs from germline. The V gene is TRBV10-3, the J gene TRBJ2-3, with 11 bases fitting TRBD2. This CDR3 has 16 residues. Germline CDR1 ENHRY, CDR2 SYGVKD. In nucleotides, the CDR3 is TGTGCCATCAGCATTAGCGGGAGGGGTAGCACAGATACGCGGTATTTT. It is translated as CAISISGRGSTDTRYF.

This rearrangement joins TRBV19 to TRBJ1-1; tentative D call: TRBD1 (6 bases). Germline CDR1 LNHDA, CDR2 SQIVND (reference sequence). The CDR3 extends over 16 amino acids. V shed 7 bases and J shed 1 base, with 19 bases lying between them. CDR3 loop: CASTPLGGARNTEAFF. The DNA for the CDR3 is TGTGCCAGTACCCCGTTAGGGGGGGCTAGGAACACTGAAGCTTTCTTT. Complete variable domain (other parts from reference TRBV19 and TRBJ1-1): DGGITQSPKYLFRKEGQNVTLSCEQNLNHDAMYWYRQDPGQGLRLIYYSQIVNDFQKGDIAEGYSVSREKKESFPLTVTSAQKNPTAFYLCASTPLGGARNTEAFFGQGTRLTVV.

The rearrangement joins TRBV11-2 to TRBJ2-3, with 13 bases fitting TRBD2. Losses at the gene ends were 2 bases for V and 4 bases for J; bases not matched to a gene: 3. CDR1 is SGHAT and CDR2 is FQNNGV in the germline V gene. This CDR3 contains 16 residues. Here the CDR3 reads CASSLKLAGGPDTQYF. In DNA form, the CDR3 reads TGTGCCAGCAGCTTAAAACTAGCGGGGGGGCCAGATACGCAGTATTTT.

This rearrangement joins TRBV2 to TRBJ1-5; TRBD1 agrees at 9 bases. V gave up 5 bases and J gave up 6 bases; unmatched junction bases: 14. There are 17 residues in the CDR3. Germline V gives CDR1 SNHLY, CDR2 FYNNEI. The CDR3 bases are TGTGCCAGCAGTACGCGAACAGGGGGCGCGGTGCGTCAGCCCCAGCATTTT. This gives the protein CASSTRTGGAVRQPQHF.

This clonotype showed up many times. This chain joins TRBV19 and TRBJ2-7; D may be TRBD1 (6 bases). V was trimmed by 4 bases and J by 0 bases, leaving 22 bases between them. Germline CDR1 LNHDA, CDR2 SQIVND (reference sequence). The CDR3 has 18 residues. The CDR3 coding sequence is TGTGCCAGTAGTACAATCGGAAGGACAGCTGGAAGCTCCTACGAGCAGTACTTC. As protein: CASSTIGRTAGSSYEQYF.

This clonotype was seen many times. V gene TRBV20-1 combines with J gene TRBJ2-3; D remains ambiguous. The CDR3 is made up of 14 amino acids. Looked up from germline, CDR1 is DFQATT and CDR2 is SNEGSKA (reference sequence). V lost 0 bases and J lost 4, with 11 bases in between. Here the CDR3 reads CSARDRVGADTQYF. The CDR3 DNA reads TGCAGTGCTAGAGATCGGGTAGGAGCAGATACGCAGTATTTT.

As DNA, the CDR3 is TGCAGCGTTGTATCGGCACAATACACTGAAGCTTTCTTT. Translating it yields CSVVSAQYTEAFF. This chain uses TRBV29-1 with TRBJ1-1, with unresolved D. CDR3 length equals 13 residues. Per germline, CDR1 SQVTM and CDR2 ANQGSEA. Deletions cut 4 bases from V and 3 bases from J, with 12 bases between.